The rows below give T cell receptor beta chains drawn from one sample of a study of T cells in Graves' hyperthyroidism and ophthalmopathy. TCRdb re-derived calls from the multiplex PCR reads in MiXCR, one entry per CDR3 protein. The table lists hundreds of thousands of distinct CDR3 sequences, approximately 15% of them singletons, with about 17% in the top ten. The sample was blood. The receptors were gathered from a woman between 18 and 29 years old with Graves' hyperthyroidism. CDR3s include the opening cysteine and the closing phenylalanine or tryptophan. A D gene is named only where the DNA matches it firmly. Where a row states a size, it is once, few, many or the class of an expanded clone; other rows omit it.

cdr3_nt,cdr3_aa,clone_size,j_call,d_call,v_call
TGCAGTGCTAGAGAGTTAACCACCATATATTTT,CSARELTTIYF,few,TRBJ1-3,-,TRBV20-1
TGTGCCAGCAGCCGTATAAGCGGGGGAGGGGTCGGGGTGGAGACCCAGTACTTC,CASSRISGGGVGVETQYF,-,TRBJ2-5,TRBD2,TRBV11-3
TGTGCCAGCAGCCCCGGAGGCAGAATTCAAGAGACCCAGTACTTC,CASSPGGRIQETQYF,-,TRBJ2-5,-,TRBV7-9
TGTGCCAGTAGTACCTTCGGCCGAAGGCAAGGAGGAGAGACCCAGTACTTC,CASSTFGRRQGGETQYF,few,TRBJ2-5,-,TRBV19
TGTGCCAGTAGTAAGGGACTAGCGGGATACAATGAGCAGTTCTTC,CASSKGLAGYNEQFF,few,TRBJ2-1,TRBD2,TRBV19
TGCAGTGCTAGAGATCGGGGGAGGGTGCGTGAGCAGTTCTTC,CSARDRGRVREQFF,few,TRBJ2-1,TRBD2,TRBV20-1
TGTGCCAGCAGTTCGACAGGGTCGGCAGGCTATGGCTACACCTTC,CASSSTGSAGYGYTF,many,TRBJ1-2,TRBD1,TRBV12-3/TRBV12-4
TGTGCCAGCAGTTTAAATACGGCCTCGGAGCTGTTTTTT,CASSLNTASELFF,-,TRBJ2-2,-,TRBV12-3/TRBV12-4
TGCGCCAGCAGCTTGGTGCAGGGCTCTAACTATGGCTACACCTTC,CASSLVQGSNYGYTF,-,TRBJ1-2,-,TRBV5-1
TGCGCCAGCAGCTTTAACTCGGGTGGAACTGAAGCTTTCTTT,CASSFNSGGTEAFF,many,TRBJ1-1,-,TRBV5-1
TGTGCCACCAGCAGAGATGGTGGTACCAATCAGCCCCAGCATTTT,CATSRDGGTNQPQHF,-,TRBJ1-5,-,TRBV15
TGTGCCTGGAGTAGAGTGATAGGCGGGAGGGCCGGCAAAAACATTCAGTACTTC,CAWSRVIGGRAGKNIQYF,-,TRBJ2-4,TRBD2,TRBV30
TGTGCCAGCAGCCTATCTTATAGCAATCAGCCCCAGCATTTT,CASSLSYSNQPQHF,many,TRBJ1-5,-,TRBV5-5
TGTGCCAGCAGTTCCACTTGGCAGGGGAGCAATCAGCCCCAGCATTTT,CASSSTWQGSNQPQHF,-,TRBJ1-5,-,TRBV6-5
TGTGCCAGCAGTTACCGGGCCCTTGGGAGCACTGAAGCTTTCTTT,CASSYRALGSTEAFF,-,TRBJ1-1,-,TRBV6-2/TRBV6-3
TGTGCCAGCAGTGAACCAGCCAAAAACATTCAGTACTTC,CASSEPAKNIQYF,-,TRBJ2-4,-,TRBV25-1